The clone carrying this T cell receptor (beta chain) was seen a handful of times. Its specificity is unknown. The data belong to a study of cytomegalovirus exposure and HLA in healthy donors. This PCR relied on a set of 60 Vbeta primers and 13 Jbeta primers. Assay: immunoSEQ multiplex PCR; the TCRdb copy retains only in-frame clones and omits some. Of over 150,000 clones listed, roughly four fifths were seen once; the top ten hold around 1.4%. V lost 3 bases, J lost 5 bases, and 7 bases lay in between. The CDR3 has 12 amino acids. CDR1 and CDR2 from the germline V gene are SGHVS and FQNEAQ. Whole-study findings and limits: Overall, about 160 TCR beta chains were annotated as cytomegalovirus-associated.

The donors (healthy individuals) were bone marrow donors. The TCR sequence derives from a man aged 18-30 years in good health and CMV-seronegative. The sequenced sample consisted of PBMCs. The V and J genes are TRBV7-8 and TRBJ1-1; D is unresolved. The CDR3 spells CASSLGRTEAFF. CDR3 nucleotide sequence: TGTGCCAGCAGCTTGGGCCGGACTGAAGCTTTCTTT.